This T cell receptor beta chain was observed in a study of blood T cell repertoires in COVID-19. About the research overall: From the United States, Italy and Spain came samples of acute and convalescent COVID-19. Sample material is recorded as cDNA or gDNA derived from T cells, B-cell-depleted T cells, or PBMCs.

Germline V CDR1 and CDR2: SGHRS, YFSETQ. Trimming took off 4 bases at V and 3 bases at J, with 13 bases between the two ends. This CDR3 region has 15 residues. In the original workflow: Amplifying reference gene primers gave estimates of nucleated cell counts. Data came from immunoSEQ multiplex PCR; TCRdb stores just in-frame clones and leaves some out. V and J calls and clone size are as listed in that table; D and trimming were resolved from the DNA. The data contain tens of thousands of clones, around 80% of them singletons. This clonotype originated in a man in his sixties with active or convalescent COVID-19. The chain carries TRBV5-1 and TRBJ2-2, with a possible D match to TRBD2 (6 bases). Sequencing used peripheral blood. CDR3 residues: CASSRPGGDTGELFF. The CDR3 DNA sequence: TGCGCCAGCAGCCGTCCCGGAGGGGACACCGGGGAGCTGTTTTTT.